These 28 T cell receptor beta chains came from one sample sequenced in a study of shared clonotypes between healthy human individuals (dated by TCRdb to about 2020). The library was made by the immunoSEQ multiplex PCR assay. TCRdb limited this immuneACCESS table to in-frame rearrangements with V and J called. A share of clones is missing; checked studies link under half to unresolved V genes, and the rest is unexplained. The sample table lists around 700,000 clones, about two thirds of them with a count of one. About 1.8% of the sample rests with the top ten. Material: memory CD4+ T cells sorted from blood. The cell subset or site label on this specimen signifies: CD45RA-negative fraction. All receptors derive from a woman between 25 and 40 years old in good health.

Note on this clone: One junction end does not reproduce the germline sequence, and a read error may be involved. The chain recombines TRBV7-2 with TRBJ2-1, with 7 bases aligning to TRBD1. Germline values: CDR1 SGHTA, CDR2 FQGNSA. CDR3 size: 13 residues. The CDR3: CASSSQRDSSGLF. CDR3 DNA sequence: TGTGCCAGCAGCTCCCAGAGGGACAGCTCAGGACTCTTC.

This clone was counted a few times. This chain connects TRBV11-2 to TRBJ2-2, with D uncertain. Germline CDR1 is SGHAT and CDR2 is FQNNGV. CDR3 length: 14 residues. The V end was cut by 3 bases, the J end by 3 bases, with 8 bases between. The DNA for the CDR3 is TGTGCCAGCAGCTTCCTGGGCGACACCGGGGAGCTGTTTTTT. Translation: CASSFLGDTGELFF.

The chain has TRBV27 and TRBJ2-4, with 10 bases fitting TRBD2. The germline gives CDR1 MNHEY, CDR2 SMNVEV (reference sequence). The CDR3 extends over 14 amino acids. Unmatched junction bases numbered 9, after V lost 6 bases and J lost 10 bases. CDR3 coding DNA: TGTGCCAGCAGGGTTTTAGCGGGAGGAGTTATTCAGTACTTC. Translated: CASRVLAGGVIQYF.

The sample holds a few counts of this clone. The rearrangement uses TRBV11-2 and TRBJ2-5; 8 bases fit TRBD1. The CDR3 consists of 16 residues. J was trimmed by 3 bases and V by 6 bases; bases with no gene match: 12. Germline V gives CDR1 SGHAT, CDR2 FQNNGV. DNA of the CDR3: TGTGCCAGCAGTTCATCAGGGGGCTCTAGAAAAGAGACCCAGTACTTC. Translated: CASSSSGGSRKETQYF.

This clone was observed a few times. Additional DNA sequences in this sample encode the identical CDR3. The J gene is TRBJ2-3, the V gene TRBV5-1; no clear D gene. The CDR3 spans 13 residues. Germline V gene sequence: CDR1 SGHRS, CDR2 YFSETQ. Trimming removed 1 base at V and 0 bases at J, with 3 bases between. CDR3 coding DNA: TGCGCCAGCAGCTTGTCTAGCACAGATACGCAGTATTTT. This translates into CASSLSSTDTQYF.

This clone was observed a few times. This chain connects TRBV7-2 to TRBJ2-2, with D perhaps TRBD1 (6 bases). V was clipped by 4 bases and J by 4 bases, with 10 bases between them. Germline values: CDR1 SGHTA, CDR2 FQGNSA. The CDR3 loop spans 14 amino acids. CDR3 sequence (DNA): TGTGCCAGCAGCTCCGGGACATTCACCGGGGAGCTGTTTTTT. Protein: CASSSGTFTGELFF. Looking up the rest from reference TRBV7-2 and TRBJ2-2 gives the full variable domain: GAGVSQSPSNKVTEKGKDVELRCDPISGHTALYWYRQSLGQGLEFLIYFQGNSAPDKSGLPSDRFSAERTGGSVSTLTIQRTQQEDSAVYLCASSSGTFTGELFFGEGSRLTVL.

The chain employs TRBV2 and TRBJ1-1; D is unclear. Trimming cost V 6 bases and J 5 bases, with 16 bases left between them. Germline V gene data show CDR1 as SNHLY and CDR2 as FYNNEI. The CDR3 has 14 amino acids. DNA of the CDR3: TGTGCCAGCAGGGGGAGGAGGGAGAAGACTGAAGCTTTCTTT. Its translation: CASRGRREKTEAFF.

The rearrangement links TRBV5-1 to TRBJ2-7; D unclear. The CDR3 has 12 amino acids. The ends were cut back, 0 bases at V and 3 bases at J, with 4 bases in the middle. Germline V CDR1 and CDR2: SGHRS, YFSETQ. CDR3 sequence: CASSLGLYEQYF. In DNA, the CDR3 is TGCGCCAGCAGCTTGGGCCTCTACGAGCAGTACTTC.

Points on this clone: One end of the junction is discordant with germline, which a read error may explain. The chain recombines TRBV4-1 with TRBJ2-7, with D possibly matching TRBD1 (6 bases). The CDR3 is 13 amino acids. Germline CDR1 is MGHRA and CDR2 is YSYEKL. For the CDR3, the DNA is TGTGCCAGCAGCCGCAGGGGAGCCTACGAGCAGTACTTC. Translation: CASSRRGAYEQYF.

The chain has TRBV13 and TRBJ2-7; 7 nucleotides line up with TRBD1. The germline CDR1 and CDR2 sequences are PRHDT and FYEKMQ (reference sequence). V shed 0 bases, J shed 3 bases, and the junction held 11 bases outside the gene matches. CDR3 size: 17 residues. CDR3 DNA: TGTGCCAGCAGCTTAGGCACGTCGTGGGACAGCGGCTACGAGCAGTACTTC. This encodes CASSLGTSWDSGYEQYF.

The chain couples TRBV6-5 to TRBJ2-1; D perhaps matches TRBD2 (6 bases). Trimming removed 7 bases at V and 10 bases at J, with 14 bases between. Per germline, CDR1 MNHEY and CDR2 SVGAGI. CDR3 length: 12 amino acids. DNA for the CDR3: TGTGCCAGCACTCGAAACCGGGAGGAGCAGTTCTTC. It is translated as CASTRNREEQFF.

The V call is TRBV11-3, the J call TRBJ2-7; no definite D call. The germline V gene encodes CDR1 SGHNT and CDR2 YENEEA. This CDR3 is built from 14 residues. Trimming took 4 bases from V and 3 from J, leaving 13 bases between them. The CDR3 sequence: CASSSLRTHYEQYF. The CDR3 nucleotides are TGTGCCAGCAGCTCTCTGCGGACCCACTACGAGCAGTACTTC.

This clone was observed once. The rearrangement uses TRBV5-4 and TRBJ2-5; 8 bases line up with TRBD1. CDR3 length: 15 residues. CDR1 is SGHNT, CDR2 YYREEE, per germline (reference sequence). The junction had 6 bases not matched to a gene; V was cut back by 4 bases and J by 1 base. The CDR3 protein is CASSGGQASQETQYF. The CDR3 region has the DNA TGTGCCAGCAGCGGGGGACAGGCCAGCCAAGAGACCCAGTACTTC.

The chain joins TRBV25-1 to TRBJ2-7; weak D call: TRBD2 (6 bases). The CDR3 is 12 residues long. Germline V gene sequence: CDR1 MGHDK, CDR2 SYGVNS. Trimming took off 8 bases at V and 1 base at J, with 9 bases between the two ends. Here the CDR3 DNA reads TGTGCCAGCCGCGGGGAGTCCTACGAGCAGTACTTC. Translating it yields CASRGESYEQYF.

The chain links TRBV19 to TRBJ1-5; 8 nucleotides agree with TRBD1. Germline trimming cut 6 bases from V and 6 bases from J; bases unmatched to any gene: 4. This CDR3 region has 13 residues. Per germline, CDR1 LNHDA and CDR2 SQIVND (reference sequence). The CDR3 loop is CASSPDRAQPQHF. The CDR3 DNA reads as TGTGCCAGTAGCCCGGACAGGGCTCAGCCCCAGCATTTT.

The V call is TRBV6-5, the J call TRBJ1-1; D unclear. V lost 6 bases, J lost 1 base, and 12 bases lay in between. The CDR3 has 14 residues. CDR1 MNHEY and CDR2 SVGAGI come from the germline V gene. The DNA of the CDR3 is TGTGCCAGCAGCCGAAGCGCAGCGAACACTGAAGCTTTCTTT. Its translation: CASSRSAANTEAFF.

This clone was seen at least ten times. The V call is TRBV5-1, the J call TRBJ1-3; the D gene is possibly TRBD1 (6 bases). Germline V gene data show CDR1 as SGHRS and CDR2 as YFSETQ. This CDR3 is 13 amino acids long. The germline V and J ends were trimmed by 5 bases and 4 bases, with 10 bases remaining between them. CDR3 coding DNA: TGCGCCAGCAGTGATGGACAGGGAAACACCATATATTTT. Encoded protein: CASSDGQGNTIYF.

This sequence joins TRBV19 and TRBJ1-1; TRBD1 agrees at 8 bases. The V gene's germline CDR1 is LNHDA and CDR2 SQIVND (reference sequence). Trimming removed 6 bases from V and 1 base from J; junction bases left unmatched: 4. The CDR3 sequence is 14 residues long. CDR3 nucleotides: TGTGCCAGTAGGAGGGACAGGCCGAACACTGAAGCTTTCTTT. Translation: CASRRDRPNTEAFF.

The chain recombines TRBV10-2 with TRBJ1-5; 8 positions match TRBD1. This CDR3 has 14 amino acids. Germline CDR1 and CDR2: WSHSY and SAAADI. Trimming at V came to 4 bases and at J to 4 bases, leaving 3 bases not matched to a gene. The CDR3 reads CASSAGGVNQPQHF. CDR3 sequence (DNA): TGCGCCAGCAGTGCAGGGGGCGTTAATCAGCCCCAGCATTTT.

The chain couples TRBV18 to TRBJ1-1; D not resolved. This CDR3 is built from 13 residues. Trimming shortened V by 4 bases and J by 4 bases, and 10 bases separated the two germline ends. Germline lookup yields CDR1 KGHSH and CDR2 LQKENI. The CDR3 DNA reads TGTGCCAGCTCACGTGACCAGAGCACTGAAGCTTTCTTT. Amino acid sequence: CASSRDQSTEAFF.

This chain uses TRBV4-1 with TRBJ2-7, with D uncertain. Germline V gives CDR1 MGHRA, CDR2 YSYEKL. CDR3 length equals 15 residues. V lost 1 base to trimming and J lost 2 bases, with 12 bases between them. The CDR3 protein is CASSQARLFTYEQYF. In DNA form, the CDR3 reads TGCGCCAGCAGCCAAGCAAGGCTTTTTACCTACGAGCAGTACTTC.

V is TRBV28 and J is TRBJ1-4; D might be TRBD1 (5 bases). Germline V gene lookup returns CDR1 MDHEN and CDR2 SYDVKM. The CDR3 has 17 residues. V lost 3 bases, J lost 4 bases, and 18 bases lay in between. The CDR3 bases are TGTGCCAGCAGTTTGGGGCCAGGGAGGCGGAGTAATGAAAAACTGTTTTTT. This encodes CASSLGPGRRSNEKLFF.

CDR3 sequence (DNA): TGTGCCAGCAGTGACAGGGTGATGGTTGAAAAACTGTTTTTT. Residues: CASSDRVMVEKLFF. This chain joins TRBV2 and TRBJ1-4; possible D gene TRBD1, 5 bases. In germline, CDR1 is SNHLY, CDR2 FYNNEI. This CDR3 has 14 amino acids. Trimming cost V 3 bases and J 7 bases, with 12 bases left between them.

The V and J genes are TRBV14 and TRBJ2-2; D is possibly TRBD1 (5 bases). CDR3 size: 15 residues. Germline V gives CDR1 SGHDN, CDR2 FVKESK. The V gene lost 1 base and the J gene lost 2 bases, with 8 bases spanning the gap. The CDR3: CASSQAQGNTGELFF. As DNA, the CDR3 is TGTGCCAGCAGCCAAGCCCAGGGTAACACCGGGGAGCTGTTTTTT.

This chain joins TRBV18 and TRBJ1-5; no clear D. The CDR3 is made up of 14 amino acids. Trimming took 3 bases from V and 4 from J, leaving 10 bases between them. Germline V gene data show CDR1 as KGHSH and CDR2 as LQKENI. The DNA for the CDR3 is TGTGCCAGCTCACCCACGACGAAAAATCAGCCCCAGCATTTT. Its translation is CASSPTTKNQPQHF.

The rearrangement links TRBV11-2 to TRBJ2-1; 7 nucleotides agree with TRBD1. Germline V gene sequence: CDR1 SGHAT, CDR2 FQNNGV. The CDR3 totals 14 residues. V lost 6 bases and J lost 3; bases outside the gene matches: 5. CDR3 region: CASSPRQGYNEQFF. The CDR3 bases are TGTGCCAGCAGTCCGAGACAGGGCTACAATGAGCAGTTCTTC. The entire variable domain, with the rest obtained from reference TRBV11-2 and TRBJ2-1, is as follows: EAGVAQSPRYKIIEKRQSVAFWCNPISGHATLYWYQQILGQGPKLLIQFQNNGVVDDSQLPKDRFSAERLKGVDSTLKIQPAKLEDSAVYLCASSPRQGYNEQFFGPGTRLTVL.

V usage is TRBV7-2 and J usage is TRBJ1-2; no clear D gene. Germline V lookup: CDR1 SGHTA, CDR2 FQGNSA. V was trimmed by 1 base and J by 5 bases, leaving 14 bases between them. The CDR3 is made up of 15 amino acids. Here the CDR3 reads CASSLVGSPSYGYTF. CDR3 DNA: TGTGCCAGCAGCTTAGTCGGCTCCCCGAGTTATGGCTACACCTTC.

This clone was observed a handful of times. The J gene is TRBJ1-2, the V gene TRBV13, with 9 positions matching TRBD1. CDR1 and CDR2 (germline): PRHDT, FYEKMQ (reference sequence). V was clipped by 5 bases and J by 12 bases; unmatched bases: 13. This CDR3 is built from 14 residues. CDR3 nucleotides: TGTGCCAGCAGCCCAGGGGACAGGGCCCTGCGGGACACCTTC. Translating gives CASSPGDRALRDTF.